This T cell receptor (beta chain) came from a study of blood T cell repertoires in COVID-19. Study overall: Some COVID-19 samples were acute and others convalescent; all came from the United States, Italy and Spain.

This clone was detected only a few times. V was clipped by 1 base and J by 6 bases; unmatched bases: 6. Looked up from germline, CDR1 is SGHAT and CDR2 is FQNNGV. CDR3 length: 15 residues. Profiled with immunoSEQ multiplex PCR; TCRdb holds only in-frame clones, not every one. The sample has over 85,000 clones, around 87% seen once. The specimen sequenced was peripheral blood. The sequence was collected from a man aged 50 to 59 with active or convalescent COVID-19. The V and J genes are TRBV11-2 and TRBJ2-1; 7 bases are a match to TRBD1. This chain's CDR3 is CASSLGMGQFNEQFF. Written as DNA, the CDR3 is TGTGCCAGCAGCTTAGGGATGGGACAGTTCAATGAGCAGTTCTTC.